The T cell receptor beta chain described here comes from a study of technical replicates of blood from several donors. V lost 1 base to trimming and J lost 4 bases, with 11 bases between them. The germline V gene has CDR1 SGHVS and CDR2 FNYEAQ. This CDR3 is 15 amino acids long. Data came from immunoSEQ multiplex PCR; TCRdb stores just in-frame clones and leaves some out. The table lists about 12,000 clones, around 95% of them singletons. Specimen: PBMCs. This TCR derives from a human donor in good health. J is TRBJ1-3 and V is TRBV7-6; D call uncertain. The CDR3 reads CASSLDPGTGNTIYF. CDR3 coding DNA: TGTGCCAGCAGCTTAGATCCGGGTACCGGAAACACCATATATTTT.